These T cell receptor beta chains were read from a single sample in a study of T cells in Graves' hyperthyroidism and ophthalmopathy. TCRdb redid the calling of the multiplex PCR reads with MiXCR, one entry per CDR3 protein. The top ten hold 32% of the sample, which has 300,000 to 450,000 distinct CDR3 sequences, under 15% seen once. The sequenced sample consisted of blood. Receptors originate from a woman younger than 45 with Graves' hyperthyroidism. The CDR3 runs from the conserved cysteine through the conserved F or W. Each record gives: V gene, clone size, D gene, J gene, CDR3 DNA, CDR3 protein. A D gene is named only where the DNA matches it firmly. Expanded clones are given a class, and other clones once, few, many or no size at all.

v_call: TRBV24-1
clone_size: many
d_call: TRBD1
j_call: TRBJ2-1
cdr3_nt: TGTGCCACCAGTGATCCGGGACAGAGCCACTCCTACAATGAGCAGTTCTTC
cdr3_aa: CATSDPGQSHSYNEQFF

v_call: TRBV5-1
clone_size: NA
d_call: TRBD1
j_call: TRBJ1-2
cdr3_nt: TGCTCCAGCAGCCCCGGACAGGGAACCAACTATGGCTACACCTTC
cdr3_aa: CSSSPGQGTNYGYTF

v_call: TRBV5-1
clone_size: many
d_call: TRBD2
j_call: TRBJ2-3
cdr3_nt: TGCGCCAGCAGCCCGGGTGGGACTAGCGGAACAGATACGCAGTATTTT
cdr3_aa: CASSPGGTSGTDTQYF

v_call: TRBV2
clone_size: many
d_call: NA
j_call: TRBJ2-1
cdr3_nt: TGTGCCAGCAGTCCCGACAGGAACAATGAGCAGTTCTTC
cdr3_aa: CASSPDRNNEQFF

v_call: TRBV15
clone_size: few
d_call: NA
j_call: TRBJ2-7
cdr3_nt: TGTGCCACCAGCAGAGTTGGGACCACTATCTACGAGCAGTACTTC
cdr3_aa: CATSRVGTTIYEQYF

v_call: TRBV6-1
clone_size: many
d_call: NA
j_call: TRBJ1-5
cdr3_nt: TGTGCCAGCAGTGAGATGTTCGGGAGCAATCAGCCCCAGCATTTT
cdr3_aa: CASSEMFGSNQPQHF

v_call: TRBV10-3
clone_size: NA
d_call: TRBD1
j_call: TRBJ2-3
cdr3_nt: TGTGCCACCGAGACAGGGAGCACAGATACGCAGTATTTT
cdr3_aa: CATETGSTDTQYF

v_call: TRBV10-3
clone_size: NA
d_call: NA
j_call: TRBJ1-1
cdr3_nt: TGTGCCATCAGTGGTGTAGGGGCTAAAACTGAAGCTTTCTTT
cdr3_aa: CAISGVGAKTEAFF

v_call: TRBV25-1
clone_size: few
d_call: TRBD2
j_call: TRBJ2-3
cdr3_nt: TGTGCCAGCACTGGCCTTGGCGGGAGGGCCGTCACAGATACGCAGTATTTT
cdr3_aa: CASTGLGGRAVTDTQYF

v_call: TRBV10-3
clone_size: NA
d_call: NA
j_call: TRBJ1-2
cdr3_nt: TGTGCCATCAGTCAACAGGGACTCGACTATGGCTACACCTTC
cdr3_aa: CAISQQGLDYGYTF

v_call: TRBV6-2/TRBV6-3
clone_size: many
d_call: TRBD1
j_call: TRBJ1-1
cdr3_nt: TGTGCCAGCAGGGGGGACAGCCACACTGAAGCTTTCTTT
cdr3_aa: CASRGDSHTEAFF

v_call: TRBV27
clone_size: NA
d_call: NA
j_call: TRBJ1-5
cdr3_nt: TGTGCCAGCAGCCAGGGAGGGGTCAATCAGCCCCAGCATTTT
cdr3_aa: CASSQGGVNQPQHF

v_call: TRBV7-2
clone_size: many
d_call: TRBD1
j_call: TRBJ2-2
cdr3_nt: TGTGCCAGCAGCCCAAAGGGACAGGGGCGCACCGGGGAGCTGTTTTTT
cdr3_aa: CASSPKGQGRTGELFF

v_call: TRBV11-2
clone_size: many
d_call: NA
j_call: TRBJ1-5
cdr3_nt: TGTGCCAGCAGCTTAGGGCAGGGTGGAGTTTTGAGCAATCAGCCCCAGCATTTT
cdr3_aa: CASSLGQGGVLSNQPQHF

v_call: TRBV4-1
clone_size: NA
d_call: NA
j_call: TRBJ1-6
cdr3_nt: TGCGCCAGCAGCCAAGATAGGTTCAAATCTTCGGGGCCCCTCCACTTT
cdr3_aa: CASSQDRFKSSGPLHF

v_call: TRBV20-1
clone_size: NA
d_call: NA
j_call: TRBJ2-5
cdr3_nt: TGCAGTGCTAGAGGCGCCAGGGACCAAGAGACCCAGTACTTC
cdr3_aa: CSARGARDQETQYF